These 2 T cell receptor beta chains originate from one sample sequenced in a study of T-cell memory formation after mild COVID-19. TCRdb called the 5' RACE reads again in MiXCR, with one record for every CDR3 protein. The sample has 450,000 to 650,000 distinct CDR3 sequences, approximately 18% seen once; the top ten hold around 12%. The sample consisted of PBMCs or a T cell subset sorted from them (not recorded which). These receptors came from an adult woman who had mild COVID-19 (a few samples of this study predate the infection). Cell type and time point are not known.

This clonotype turned up a few times. This chain links TRBV4-1 with TRBJ2-7; D call uncertain. The CDR3 spans 13 residues. V lost 3 bases and J lost 3, with 9 bases in between. Germline V gives CDR1 MGHRA, CDR2 YSYEKL. CDR3 coding DNA: TGCGCCAGCAGCCAGGTCGATAACTACGAGCAGTACTTC. Its translation is CASSQVDNYEQYF.

This clonotype showed up just a few times. The chain recombines TRBV15 with TRBJ2-3; D is uncertain. V was clipped by 0 bases and J by 1 base, with 14 bases between them. Looked up from germline, CDR1 is LNHNV and CDR2 is YYDKDF (reference sequence). This CDR3 comprises 17 residues. The DNA of the CDR3 is TGTGCCACCAGCAGAGAGTATCGTCTCCTAGGCACAGATACGCAGTATTTT. Translating it yields CATSREYRLLGTDTQYF.